The 17 T cell receptor beta chains below come from one sample, sequenced in a study of early T cells in non-severe SARS-CoV-2 infection. Each CDR3 protein gets one entry after TCRdb re-called the 5' RACE reads with MiXCR. Here the sample spans 35,000 to 45,000 distinct CDR3 sequences, 5% to 6% being singletons. The specimen was whole blood. The receptor set was obtained from an adult who was a healthcare worker with PCR-confirmed SARS-CoV-2 infection or an uninfected control (not recorded which).

Ten or more counts support this clonotype. The gene calls are TRBV20-1 and TRBJ2-7; perhaps TRBD2 as D (6 bases). The CDR3 extends over 14 amino acids. Deletions cut 5 bases from V and 0 bases from J, with 14 bases between. Per germline, CDR1 DFQATT and CDR2 SNEGSKA (reference sequence). CDR3 DNA: TGCAGTGCTCGTAGCGGCTCGAGCTCCTACGAGCAGTACTTC. Protein sequence: CSARSGSSSYEQYF.

The table lists this clonotype with a few counts. The chain has TRBV11-3 and TRBJ2-7; 10 bases fit TRBD1. The CDR3 has 17 residues. CDR1 and CDR2 from the germline V gene are SGHNT and YENEEA. V lost 1 base and J lost 2; bases outside the gene matches: 8. This CDR3 reads CASSLVAGTGVPYEQYF. Written as DNA, the CDR3 is TGTGCCAGCAGCTTAGTAGCCGGGACAGGGGTCCCCTACGAGCAGTACTTC.

This clonotype has a handful of counts. The V and J genes are TRBV7-9 and TRBJ2-3, with a possible D match to TRBD2 (5 bases). V lost 1 base and J lost 3, with 17 bases in between. The CDR3 loop spans 17 amino acids. The germline CDR1 and CDR2 sequences are SEHNR and FQNEAQ (reference sequence). The DNA for the CDR3 is TGTGCCAGCAGCTTAGGGTCAGCGGTTGGATGGACAGATACGCAGTATTTT. Translating gives CASSLGSAVGWTDTQYF.

This clonotype appeared many times. The gene calls are TRBV9 and TRBJ2-1, with D possibly TRBD2 on 6 matching bases. Germline-derived CDR1 and CDR2 are SGDLS and YYNGEE. V lost 1 base and J 4 bases, leaving 9 bases between the germline ends. This CDR3 region has 14 residues. The CDR3 DNA is TGTGCCAGCAGCGTAATAGGAGGGTACAATGAGCAGTTCTTC. Translated: CASSVIGGYNEQFF. The complete variable domain, with remaining parts taken from reference TRBV9 and TRBJ2-1, reads DSGVTQTPKHLITATGQRVTLRCSPRSGDLSVYWYQQSLDQGLQFLIQYYNGEERAKGNILERFSAQQFPDLHSELNLSSLELGDSALYFCASSVIGGYNEQFFGPGTRLTVL.

A note on this clonotype: Just one base apart from a much larger clone, this may be a read error. DNA for the CDR3: TGCAGTGCCACCCTGACGGGGGACGAGCAGTACTTC. Amino acid sequence: CSATLTGDEQYF. This chain joins TRBV20-1 and TRBJ2-7, with D possibly being TRBD2 (6 bases). Deletions cut 6 bases from V and 5 bases from J, with 14 bases between. The CDR3 loop spans 12 amino acids. CDR1 and CDR2 from the germline V gene are DFQATT and SNEGSKA (reference sequence).

The chain combines TRBV10-3 with TRBJ2-7, with D possibly TRBD2 on 5 matching bases. V gave up 8 bases and J gave up 2 bases, with 13 bases separating them. Germline CDR1 and CDR2: ENHRY and SYGVKD. The CDR3 extends over 13 amino acids. The CDR3: CAIGLGGTYEQYF. The CDR3 DNA follows: TGTGCCATCGGACTCGGAGGAACCTACGAGCAGTACTTC.

At least ten counts were recorded for this clonotype. The chain employs TRBV30 and TRBJ2-5; perhaps TRBD2 as D (7 bases). CDR1 and CDR2 (germline): GTSNPN, SVGIG (reference sequence). V was shortened by 2 bases and J by 5 bases, with 12 bases between the two germline ends. CDR3 length: 13 amino acids. The CDR3: CAWSRGAQETQYF. In DNA form, the CDR3 reads TGTGCCTGGAGTCGGGGGGCGCAGGAGACCCAGTACTTC.

There are many counts of this clonotype. One junction end disagrees with the germline gene, perhaps due to a read error. The genes are TRBV30 and TRBJ2-7; D is tentatively TRBD1 or TRBD2 (5 bases each). Germline CDR1 and CDR2: GTSNPN and SVGIG (reference sequence). This CDR3 region has 14 residues. The CDR3, as DNA: TGTGCCTGGCGTAGAATATCTCCAGGGAGCAGGGAAAACTTC. Protein product: CAWRRISPGSRENF.

This clonotype has a count of ten or more. This chain uses TRBV18 with TRBJ2-1; D is unresolved. There are 14 residues in the CDR3. V was pared by 3 bases and J by 6 bases, with 12 bases between. CDR1 is KGHSH and CDR2 is LQKENI in the germline V gene. This CDR3 is CASSPSGPLNEQFF. CDR3 sequence (DNA): TGTGCCAGCTCACCGTCAGGACCCCTCAATGAGCAGTTCTTC. The complete variable domain, with remaining parts taken from reference TRBV18 and TRBJ2-1, reads NAGVMQNPRHLVRRRGQEARLRCSPMKGHSHVYWYRQLPEEGLKFMVYLQKENIIDESGMPKERFSAEFPKEGPSILRIQQVVRGDSAAYFCASSPSGPLNEQFFGPGTRLTVL.

This clonotype was seen a single time. The J gene is TRBJ1-2, the V gene TRBV11-2; no firm D call. The CDR3 has 15 residues. Germline lookup yields CDR1 SGHAT and CDR2 FQNNGV. V lost 3 bases, J lost 4 bases, and 15 bases lay in between. This chain's CDR3 is CASSLDQGSSYGYTF. Here the CDR3 DNA reads TGTGCCAGCAGCTTGGACCAAGGGTCGTCCTATGGCTACACCTTC.

This clonotype occurred many times. This sequence joins TRBV9 and TRBJ2-7; TRBD2 might be the D (6 bases). V lost 0 bases and J 3 bases, leaving 13 bases between the germline ends. Germline CDR1 reads SGDLS; CDR2 reads YYNGEE. This CDR3 comprises 15 residues. As DNA, the CDR3 is TGTGCCAGCAGCGTAGGAGGCGGGAATAACTACGAGCAGTACTTC. As protein: CASSVGGGNNYEQYF.

The chain has TRBV5-5 and TRBJ2-3; 7 bases align to TRBD1. This CDR3 is built from 14 residues. CDR1 is SGHKS and CDR2 is YYEKEE in the germline V gene (reference sequence). The ends lost 4 bases at V and 3 bases at J; junction bases unmatched: 5. CDR3 sequence reads: CASSPGTVTDTQYF. In DNA, the CDR3 is TGTGCCAGCAGCCCCGGGACAGTGACAGATACGCAGTATTTT.

This clonotype was observed many times. This sequence joins TRBV7-9 and TRBJ2-5; tentatively, D is TRBD1 or TRBD2 (6 bases each). Deletions cut 5 bases from V and 4 bases from J, with 20 bases between. The CDR3 totals 16 residues. Germline V gene data show CDR1 as SEHNR and CDR2 as FQNEAQ (reference sequence). The CDR3 nucleotides read TGTGCCAGCAGCCTACTAGGGATGGGGGGCGCAGAGACCCAGTACTTC. Encoded protein: CASSLLGMGGAETQYF.

At least ten counts were recorded for this clonotype. The chain has TRBV4-2 and TRBJ2-1, with a weak D call TRBD1 (5 bases). Trimming cost V 3 bases and J 0 bases, with 15 bases left between them. The CDR3 contains 17 residues. Germline assignment: CDR1 LGHNA and CDR2 YNFKEQ. CDR3 coding DNA: TGTGCCAGCAGCCAGCCCTTAAAGCAGGGCTCCTACAATGAGCAGTTCTTC. It specifies CASSQPLKQGSYNEQFF.

This clonotype was observed at least ten times. This rearrangement joins TRBV19 to TRBJ1-5; D not certain. V was trimmed by 3 bases and J by 0 bases, leaving 9 bases between them. CDR1 is LNHDA and CDR2 is SQIVND in the germline V gene (reference sequence). This CDR3 region has 15 residues. CDR3 DNA: TGTGCCAGTAGTATTATAGCTGTTAGCAATCAGCCCCAGCATTTT. Amino acids: CASSIIAVSNQPQHF.

This clonotype has at least ten counts. This chain connects TRBV3-1 to TRBJ2-1; maybe TRBD2 (6 bases). Per germline, CDR1 LGHDT and CDR2 YNNKEL (reference sequence). V dropped 2 bases and J dropped 5 bases, with 10 bases sitting between them. The CDR3 runs to 14 residues. The CDR3, as DNA: TGTGCCAGCAGCCAAAGCCTAGCGAACAATGAGCAGTTCTTC. It is translated as CASSQSLANNEQFF.

This clonotype was counted at least ten times. V is TRBV5-8 and J is TRBJ2-5; no definite D call. CDR3 size: 10 residues. With 2 bases removed from V and 5 bases from J, the gap between germline ends came to 1 base. Germline loops: CDR1 SGHTS, CDR2 YDEGEE. CDR3 coding DNA: TGTGCCAGCAGCTTTGAGACCCAGTACTTC. Protein product: CASSFETQYF.